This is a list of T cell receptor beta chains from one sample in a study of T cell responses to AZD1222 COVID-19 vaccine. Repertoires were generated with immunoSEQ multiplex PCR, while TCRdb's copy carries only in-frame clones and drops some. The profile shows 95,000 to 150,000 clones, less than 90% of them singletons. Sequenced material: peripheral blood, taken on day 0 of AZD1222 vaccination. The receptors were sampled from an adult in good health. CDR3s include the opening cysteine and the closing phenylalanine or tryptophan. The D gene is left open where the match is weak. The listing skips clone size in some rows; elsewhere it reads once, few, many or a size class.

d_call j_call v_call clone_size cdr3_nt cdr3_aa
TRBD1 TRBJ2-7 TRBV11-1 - TGTGCCAGCAGCAAAATGAAAGGGGGCGACGAGCAGTACTTC CASSKMKGGDEQYF
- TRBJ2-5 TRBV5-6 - TGTGCCAGCAGCTTGGTGGCGGGCTCCATCCTGGGAGAGACCCAGTACTTC CASSLVAGSILGETQYF
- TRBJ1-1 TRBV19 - TGTGCCAGTAGCGCCTCTGGACTAGAAGCTTTCTTT CASSASGLEAFF
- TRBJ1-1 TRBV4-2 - TGTGCCAGCAGCCCAGGGGTGGGGTATACTGAAGCTTTCTTT CASSPGVGYTEAFF
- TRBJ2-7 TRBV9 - TGTGCCAGCAGCGTAGACGGGGCCTCCTACGAGCAGTACTTC CASSVDGASYEQYF
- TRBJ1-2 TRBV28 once TGTGCCAGCAGTTTAGGCCAGAAGGACAGCTATGGCTACACCTTC CASSLGQKDSYGYTF
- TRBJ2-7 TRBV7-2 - TGTGCCAGCAGCTTAGGTCAGATTAACTACGAGCAGTACTTC CASSLGQINYEQYF
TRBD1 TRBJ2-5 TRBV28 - TGTGCCAGCAGGACCGGGACAGACGTCGGTCAAGAGACCCAGTACTTC CASRTGTDVGQETQYF
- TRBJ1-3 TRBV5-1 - TGCGCCAGCAGCCCACACAGGGCAGGAAACACCATATATTTT CASSPHRAGNTIYF
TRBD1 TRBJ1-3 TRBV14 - TGTGCCAGCAGCCGACAGGGAGGGACTGGAAACACCATATATTTT CASSRQGGTGNTIYF
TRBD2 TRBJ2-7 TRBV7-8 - TGTGCCAGCAGCTCAAGCCCCGCGCGGGGGGGCTCCGAGCAGTACTTC CASSSSPARGGSEQYF
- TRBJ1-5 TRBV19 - TGTGCCAGTAGTATAGTCGGGTACTATAGCAATCAGCCCCAGCATTTT CASSIVGYYSNQPQHF
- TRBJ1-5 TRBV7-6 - TGTGCCAGCAGCTTAATAGAGGGGGGTGATCAGCCCCAGCATTTT CASSLIEGGDQPQHF
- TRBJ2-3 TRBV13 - TGTGCCAGCAGCTTAGGAGGAGGGACGGCAGATACGCAGTATTTT CASSLGGGTADTQYF
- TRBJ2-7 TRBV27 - TGTGCCAGCAGCCACATCCCCTTACATCGGGGCGAGCAGTACTTC CASSHIPLHRGEQYF
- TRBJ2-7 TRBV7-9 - TGTGCCAGCAGCTTAGAAGCGTACGAGCAGTACTTC CASSLEAYEQYF
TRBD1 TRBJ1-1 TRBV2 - TGTGCCAGCAGTGGACAGGGTTTGCTGAACACTGAAGCTTTCTTT CASSGQGLLNTEAFF
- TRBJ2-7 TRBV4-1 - TGCGCCAGCAGCCAAGGAACGGGACGGACGAGAGAGCAGTACTTC CASSQGTGRTREQYF
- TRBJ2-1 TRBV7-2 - TGTGCCAGCAGCTTGAGGGACGGGAATGAGCAGTTCTTC CASSLRDGNEQFF
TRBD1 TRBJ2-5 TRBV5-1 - TGCGCCAGCACCAATGACAGGGGGCTGGGAGAGACCCAGTACTTC CASTNDRGLGETQYF
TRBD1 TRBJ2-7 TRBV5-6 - TGTGCCAGCAGCTTGCGGGGGACAGGGAGTTGGGAGCAGTACTTC CASSLRGTGSWEQYF
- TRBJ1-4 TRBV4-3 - TGCGCCAGCAGCCAAGCCATACAGGGAGGGAATGAAAAACTGTTTTTT CASSQAIQGGNEKLFF
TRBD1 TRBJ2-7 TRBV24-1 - TGTGCCAACGGACAGGGGACGGGCTTAGCCTACGAGCAGTACTTC CANGQGTGLAYEQYF
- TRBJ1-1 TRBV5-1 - TGCGCCAGCAGCACCCAGGAAGGGTGGACTGAAGCTTTCTTT CASSTQEGWTEAFF
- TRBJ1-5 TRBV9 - TGTGCCAGCAGCCTAACGGACGTTCAGCCCCAGCATTTT CASSLTDVQPQHF
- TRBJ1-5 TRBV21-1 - TGTGCCAGCAGCAAGCCCCGGGGACCCAGCAATCAGCCCCAGCATTTT CASSKPRGPSNQPQHF
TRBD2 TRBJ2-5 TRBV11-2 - TGTGCCAGCAGCTTAGGCGTTGCGGGAGGGGTGGAGACCCAGTACTTC CASSLGVAGGVETQYF
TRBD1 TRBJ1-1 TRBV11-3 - TGTGCCAGCAGCCGACAGGGGAACACTGAAGCTTTCTTT CASSRQGNTEAFF
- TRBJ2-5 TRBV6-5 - TGTGCCAGCAGTCACGGCTCCGGACAAGAGACCCAGTACTTC CASSHGSGQETQYF
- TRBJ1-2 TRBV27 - TGTGCCAGCAGTTTAGTAGGCACTGACTATGGCTACACCTTC CASSLVGTDYGYTF
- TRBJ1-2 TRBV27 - TGTGCCAGCAGTTCGACGGCTAACTATGGCTACACCTTC CASSSTANYGYTF
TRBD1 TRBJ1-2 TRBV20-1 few TGCAGTGCTAGTCGCGGACAGGGCCATTCCTATGGCTACACCTTC CSASRGQGHSYGYTF
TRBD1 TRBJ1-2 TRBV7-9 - TGTGCCAGCAGCCCGGACAGGGTCTATGGCTACACCTTC CASSPDRVYGYTF
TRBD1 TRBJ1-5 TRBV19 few TGTGCCAGTGGGACAGGGATCGACCAGCCCCAGCATTTT CASGTGIDQPQHF
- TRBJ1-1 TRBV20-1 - TGCAGTGCTATAGGGCAGACAGAAGCTTTCTTT CSAIGQTEAFF
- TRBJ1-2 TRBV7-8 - TGTGCCAGCAGCTTAGTGTACACAGGATATGGCTACACCTTC CASSLVYTGYGYTF
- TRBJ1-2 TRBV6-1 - TGTGCCAGCAGTGAAGCGATTAAGGGTTATACCCCTAACTATGGCTACACCTTC CASSEAIKGYTPNYGYTF
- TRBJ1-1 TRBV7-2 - TGTGCCAGCAGCTTATCAGCGGCGACAGGCAGCACTGAAGCTTTCTTT CASSLSAATGSTEAFF
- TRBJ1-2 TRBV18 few TGTGCCAGCTCACCGGTGGGAAACTATGGCTACACCTTC CASSPVGNYGYTF
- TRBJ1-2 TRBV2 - TGTGCCAGCAGTGAAGACAGACCCTATGGCTACACCTTC CASSEDRPYGYTF
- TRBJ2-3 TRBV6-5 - TGTGCCAGCACCCATCGGAGGGGGGGGCAAGATACGCAGTATTTT CASTHRRGGQDTQYF
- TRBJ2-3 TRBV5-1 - TGCGCCACCACAACAGGGAGGGCCACAGATACGCAGTATTTT CATTTGRATDTQYF
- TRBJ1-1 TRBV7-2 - TGTGCCAGCAGCCTGAGTAGGGGCGGCACTGAAGCTTTCTTT CASSLSRGGTEAFF
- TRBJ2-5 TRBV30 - TGTGCCTGGGGGGGTTGGGAGACCCAGTACTTC CAWGGWETQYF
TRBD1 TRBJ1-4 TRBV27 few TGTGCCAGCAGTTCCGGACAGGAGGGTAATGAAAAACTGTTTTTT CASSSGQEGNEKLFF
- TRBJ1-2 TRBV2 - TGTGCCAGCAGTGCCGCCAGGGAGGCTGGCTACACCTTC CASSAAREAGYTF